What follows are 14 T cell receptor beta chains derived from one specimen sequenced in a study of metastatic and nonmetastatic thyroid tumors. Ahead of thyroid surgery, no patient had received treatment of any kind. TCRdb re-processed the PCR reads through MiXCR. The sample includes fewer than 35,000 clones, 18% of them seen just once. The material sequenced was blood. The receptors originated from a female donor with papillary thyroid cancer or a benign thyroid nodule (not recorded which). Some clones in this sample may be carry-over from other donors' samples.

In this sample, this clone turned up many times. The same CDR3 can be traced to other DNA sequences in this sample. The rearrangement links TRBV7-6 to TRBJ1-6; unclear D gene. The CDR3 runs 13 residues. Looked up from germline, CDR1 is SGHVS and CDR2 is FNYEAQ. V was pared by 1 base and J by 10 bases, with 8 bases between. The CDR3 DNA sequence: TGTGCCAGCAGCTTAGATGGCGGGTCACCCCTCCACTTT. Protein: CASSLDGGSPLHF. The whole variable domain, filled in from reference TRBV7-6 and TRBJ1-6, reads GAGVSQSPRYKVTKRGQDVALRCDPISGHVSLYWYRQALGQGPEFLTYFNYEAQQDKSGLPNDRFSAERPEGSISTLTIQRTEQRDSAMYRCASSLDGGSPLHFGNGTRLTVT.

This clone was picked up many times. The chain carries TRBV7-9 and TRBJ2-3; D not resolved. The germline V and J ends were trimmed by 5 bases and 4 bases, with 7 bases remaining between them. Germline CDR1 is SEHNR and CDR2 is FQNEAQ (reference sequence). This CDR3 spans 12 amino acids. This CDR3 is CASSRAPDTQYF. The CDR3 nucleotides read TGTGCCAGCAGCCGAGCCCCAGATACGCAGTATTTT.

This clone came up many times. The chain employs TRBV15 and TRBJ2-7, with a tentative D call TRBD1 (5 bases). The V end was cut by 0 bases, the J end by 6 bases, with 12 bases between. CDR3 length: 14 amino acids. Germline CDR1 reads LNHNV; CDR2 reads YYDKDF (reference sequence). CDR3 loop: CATSRDIVRVEQYF. CDR3 DNA: TGTGCCACCAGCAGAGATATCGTCAGGGTCGAGCAGTACTTC.

This clone occurred many times. The chain combines TRBV18 with TRBJ2-2, with 7 bases lining up with TRBD1. Trimming at V came to 5 bases and at J to 0 bases, leaving 6 bases not matched to a gene. The V gene's germline CDR1 is KGHSH and CDR2 LQKENI. The CDR3 is 16 residues long. This CDR3 is CASSGWTGTNTGELFF. The CDR3, as DNA: TGTGCCAGCTCAGGTTGGACAGGAACGAACACCGGGGAGCTGTTTTTT.

Comments on this clone: A much larger clone sits a single nucleotide away, making a read error possible. The chain recombines TRBV5-1 with TRBJ2-1, with 7 nucleotides matching TRBD2. Looked up from germline, CDR1 is SGHRS and CDR2 is YFSETQ. The CDR3 sequence is 13 residues long. CDR3 amino acids: CAISGDFPNEQFF. In DNA form, the CDR3 reads TGCGCCATCAGCGGGGACTTCCCCAATGAGCAGTTCTTC.

The table lists this clone with a few counts. CDR3 bases: TGCAGAATACACCTGGGGGCCCTCTATGGCTACACCTTC. This gives the protein CRIHLGALYGYTF. The chain couples TRBV29-1 to TRBJ1-2; D is possibly TRBD1 (6 bases). This CDR3 has 13 amino acids. Germline V gene data show CDR1 as SQVTM and CDR2 as ANQGSEA.

This clone was counted many times. This chain uses TRBV28 with TRBJ1-2; D gene uncertain. CDR3 size: 13 residues. Trimming took 3 bases from V and 0 from J, leaving 5 bases between them. Germline values: CDR1 MDHEN, CDR2 SYDVKM. The CDR3 nucleotides read TGTGCCAGCAGTTTGTATGCTAACTATGGCTACACCTTC. Amino acids: CASSLYANYGYTF.

This clone was seen a few times. V is TRBV6-1 and J is TRBJ2-7, with D uncertain. The germline V gene encodes CDR1 MNHNS and CDR2 SASEGT. The CDR3 is 14 residues long. Trimming took off 7 bases at V and 4 bases at J, with 17 bases between the two ends. CDR3 residues: CASITVTEPYEQYF. The CDR3 DNA is TGTGCCAGCATCACGGTGACGGAGCCGTACGAGCAGTACTTC.

This clone has ten or more counts. The chain recombines TRBV28 with TRBJ1-2, with D unresolved. The ends were cut back, 6 bases at V and 8 bases at J, with 13 bases in the middle. The CDR3 is 12 amino acids. The germline gives CDR1 MDHEN, CDR2 SYDVKM. CDR3 amino acids: CASSSTWFGYTF. Here the CDR3 DNA reads TGTGCCAGCAGCTCAACATGGTTCGGCTACACCTTC.

In its sample, this clone was seen a few times. A much larger clone sits a single nucleotide away, making a read error possible. Different DNA sequences within this sample yield the same CDR3. CDR3 bases: TGTGCCAGCAGTGAATATTTGGGGCTAGCGGGAACCGAGACCCAGTACTTC. Translated, it gives CASSEYLGLAGTETQYF. This chain links TRBV25-1 with TRBJ2-5; 9 bases match TRBD2. With V trimmed by 0 bases and J by 5 bases, 10 bases remained unmatched. This CDR3 region has 17 residues. The V gene's germline CDR1 is MGHDK and CDR2 SYGVNS. Together with reference TRBV25-1 and TRBJ2-5, the CDR3 gives the full variable domain: EADIYQTPRYLVIGTGKKITLECSQTMGHDKMYWYQQDPGMELHLIHYSYGVNSTEKGDLSSESTVSRIRTEHFPLTLESARPSHTSQYLCASSEYLGLAGTETQYFGPGTRLLVL.

On this clone: One junction end disagrees with the germline gene, perhaps due to a read error. This rearrangement joins TRBV4-1 to TRBJ1-1, with D uncertain. The CDR3 is 13 amino acids. The germline V gene encodes CDR1 MGHRA and CDR2 YSYEKL. CDR3 coding DNA: TGCGCCAGCAGCCAAGACGGGAACACTGAAGCTTTATTT. It encodes CASSQDGNTEALF.

The sample holds many counts of this clone. This chain connects TRBV20-1 to TRBJ1-3; D might be TRBD1 (6 bases). Germline CDR1 DFQATT, CDR2 SNEGSKA (reference sequence). The CDR3 contains 12 residues. Here the CDR3 reads CSTGTTRNTIYF. The CDR3 DNA is TGCAGCACCGGGACAACACGAAACACCATATATTTT.

This clone showed up many times. The chain employs TRBV5-1 and TRBJ2-6; no firm D call. Germline V gene lookup returns CDR1 SGHRS and CDR2 YFSETQ. V was shortened by 1 base and J by 0 bases, with 5 bases between the two germline ends. The CDR3 has 15 amino acids. CDR3 in amino acids: CASSLFSSGANVLTF. Written as DNA, the CDR3 is TGCGCCAGCAGCTTGTTTAGCTCTGGGGCCAACGTCCTGACTTTC.

The gene calls are TRBV6-5 and TRBJ2-7; the D gene could be TRBD1 or TRBD2 (5 bases each). In germline, CDR1 is MNHEY, CDR2 SVGAGI. The CDR3 is made up of 13 amino acids. The V end was cut by 4 bases, the J end by 4 bases, with 11 bases between. The CDR3 sequence is CASSFRDPYEQYF. CDR3 nucleotide sequence: TGTGCCAGCAGTTTCCGGGACCCATACGAGCAGTACTTC.